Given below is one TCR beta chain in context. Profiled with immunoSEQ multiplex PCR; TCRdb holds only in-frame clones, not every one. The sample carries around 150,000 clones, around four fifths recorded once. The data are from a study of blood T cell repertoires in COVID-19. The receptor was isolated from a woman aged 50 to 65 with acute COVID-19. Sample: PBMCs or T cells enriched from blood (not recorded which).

The CDR3 loop is CSVEDIAGGAYEQYF. The DNA of the CDR3 is TGCAGCGTTGAAGATATAGCGGGAGGGGCCTACGAGCAGTACTTC. This chain connects TRBV29-1 to TRBJ2-7; 11 bases line up with TRBD2. Trimming took 0 bases from V and 2 from J; bases not matched to a gene: 3. The germline V gene encodes CDR1 SQVTM and CDR2 ANQGSEA. The CDR3 loop spans 15 amino acids.